The clone carrying this TCR beta chain was seen once. What it binds is not known. The data were taken from a study of CD8 T cells in Susac syndrome. Broader study findings: TCR sequencing and HLA analysis covered a relatively small number of individuals.

CDR1 and CDR2 (germline): MNHEY, SVGEGT. Deletions cut 3 bases from V and 6 bases from J, with 11 bases between. This CDR3 comprises 13 residues. An input of roughly 0.5 to 1 ug of RNA was subjected to reverse transcription using random hexamers. TCRdb itself ran the immunoSEQ multiplex PCR reads through MiXCR, one entry per CDR3 protein. The top ten hold 0.62% of the sample, which has around 90,000 distinct CDR3 sequences, approximately 96% seen once. The sample taken for sequencing was CD8+ T cells from PBMCs. This sequence originates from a human donor with Susac syndrome. The V and J genes are TRBV6-2 or TRBV6-3 and TRBJ1-2; D is unresolved. CDR3 nucleotides: TGTGCCAGCAGTTATTACTCACCGGATGGCTACACCTTC. It encodes CASSYYSPDGYTF.